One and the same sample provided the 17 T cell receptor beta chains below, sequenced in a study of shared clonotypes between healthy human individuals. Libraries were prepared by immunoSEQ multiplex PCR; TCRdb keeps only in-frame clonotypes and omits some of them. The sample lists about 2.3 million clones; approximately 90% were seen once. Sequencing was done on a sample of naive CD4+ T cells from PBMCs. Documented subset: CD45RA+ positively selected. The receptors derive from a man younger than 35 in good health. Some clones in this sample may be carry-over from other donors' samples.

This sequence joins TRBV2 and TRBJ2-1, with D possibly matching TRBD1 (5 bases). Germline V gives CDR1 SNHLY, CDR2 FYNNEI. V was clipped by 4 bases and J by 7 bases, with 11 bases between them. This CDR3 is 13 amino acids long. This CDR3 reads CASSVKGWNEQFF. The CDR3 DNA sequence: TGTGCCAGCAGTGTTAAGGGGTGGAATGAGCAGTTCTTC. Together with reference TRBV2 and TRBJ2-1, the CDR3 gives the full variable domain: EPEVTQTPSHQVTQMGQEVILRCVPISNHLYFYWYRQILGQKVEFLVSFYNNEISEKSEIFDDQFSVERPDGSNFTLKIRSTKLEDSAMYFCASSVKGWNEQFFGPGTRLTVL.

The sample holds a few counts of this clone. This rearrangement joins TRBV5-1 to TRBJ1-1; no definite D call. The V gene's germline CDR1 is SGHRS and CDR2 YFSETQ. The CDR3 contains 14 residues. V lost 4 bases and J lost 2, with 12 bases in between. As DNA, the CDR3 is TGCGCCAGCAGCCCCCTAGTGGTAAACACTGAAGCTTTCTTT. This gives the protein CASSPLVVNTEAFF.

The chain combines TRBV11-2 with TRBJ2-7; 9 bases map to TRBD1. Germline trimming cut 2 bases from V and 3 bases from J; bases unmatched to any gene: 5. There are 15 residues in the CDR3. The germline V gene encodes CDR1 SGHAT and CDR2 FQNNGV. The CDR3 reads CASSLWDRVGYEQYF. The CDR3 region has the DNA TGTGCCAGCAGCTTATGGGACAGGGTTGGCTACGAGCAGTACTTC. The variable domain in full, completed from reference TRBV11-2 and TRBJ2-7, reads EAGVAQSPRYKIIEKRQSVAFWCNPISGHATLYWYQQILGQGPKLLIQFQNNGVVDDSQLPKDRFSAERLKGVDSTLKIQPAKLEDSAVYLCASSLWDRVGYEQYFGPGTRLTVT.

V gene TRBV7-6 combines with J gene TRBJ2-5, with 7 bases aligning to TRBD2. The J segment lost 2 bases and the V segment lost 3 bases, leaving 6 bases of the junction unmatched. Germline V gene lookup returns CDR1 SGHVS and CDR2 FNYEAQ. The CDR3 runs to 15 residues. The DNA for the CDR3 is TGTGCCAGCAGCTTGCCCCCGGGACTACAAGAGACCCAGTACTTC. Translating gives CASSLPPGLQETQYF.

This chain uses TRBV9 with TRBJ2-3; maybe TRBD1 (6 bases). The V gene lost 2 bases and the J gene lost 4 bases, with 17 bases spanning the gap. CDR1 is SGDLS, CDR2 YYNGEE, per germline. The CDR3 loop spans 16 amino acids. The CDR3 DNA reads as TGTGCCAGCAGCGTCATGTTCAGGGGTGGGGCAGATACGCAGTATTTT. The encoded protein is CASSVMFRGGADTQYF.

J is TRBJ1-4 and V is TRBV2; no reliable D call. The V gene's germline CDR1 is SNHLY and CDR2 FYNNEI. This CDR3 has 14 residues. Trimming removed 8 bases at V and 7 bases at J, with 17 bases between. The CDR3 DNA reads TGTGCCAGCTCTGTAACGGGGTTTGGTGAAAAACTGTTTTTT. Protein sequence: CASSVTGFGEKLFF.

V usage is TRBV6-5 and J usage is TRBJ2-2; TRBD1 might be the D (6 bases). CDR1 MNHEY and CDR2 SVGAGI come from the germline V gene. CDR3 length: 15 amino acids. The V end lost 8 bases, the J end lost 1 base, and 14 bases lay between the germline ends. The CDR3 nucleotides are TGTGCCAGCTGGCGAGGGACAAAGAACACCGGGGAGCTGTTTTTT. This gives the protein CASWRGTKNTGELFF.

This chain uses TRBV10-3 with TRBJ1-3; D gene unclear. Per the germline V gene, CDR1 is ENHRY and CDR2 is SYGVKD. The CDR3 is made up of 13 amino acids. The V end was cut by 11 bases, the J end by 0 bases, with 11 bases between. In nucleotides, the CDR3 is TGTGCCTCCGGCTCCGGCTCTGGAAACACCATATATTTT. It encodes CASGSGSGNTIYF.

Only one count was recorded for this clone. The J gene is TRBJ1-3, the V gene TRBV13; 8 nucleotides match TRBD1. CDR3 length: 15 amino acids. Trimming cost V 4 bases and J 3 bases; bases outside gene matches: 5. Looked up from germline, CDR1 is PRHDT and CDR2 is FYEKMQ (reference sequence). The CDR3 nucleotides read TGTGCCAGCAGCTCCAGGGGGCCCAGTGGAAACACCATATATTTT. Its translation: CASSSRGPSGNTIYF. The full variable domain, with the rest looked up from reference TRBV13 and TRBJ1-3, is AAGVIQSPRHLIKEKRETATLKCYPIPRHDTVYWYQQGPGQDPQFLISFYEKMQSDKGSIPDRFSAQQFSDYHSELNMSSLELGDSALYFCASSSRGPSGNTIYFGEGSWLTVV.

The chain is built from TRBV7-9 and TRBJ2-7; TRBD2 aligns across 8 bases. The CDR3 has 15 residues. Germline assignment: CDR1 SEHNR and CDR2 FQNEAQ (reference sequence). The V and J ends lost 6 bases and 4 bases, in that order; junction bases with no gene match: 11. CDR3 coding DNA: TGTGCCAGCAGACCTAGGACTAGCCTAGAGTACGAGCAGTACTTC. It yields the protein CASRPRTSLEYEQYF.

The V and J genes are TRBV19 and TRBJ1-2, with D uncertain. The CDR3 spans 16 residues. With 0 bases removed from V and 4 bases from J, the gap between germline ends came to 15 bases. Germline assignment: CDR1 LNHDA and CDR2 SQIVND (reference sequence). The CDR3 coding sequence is TGTGCCAGTAGTATAGATCCAGGTGCTTCCAGCTATGGCTACACCTTC. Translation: CASSIDPGASSYGYTF.

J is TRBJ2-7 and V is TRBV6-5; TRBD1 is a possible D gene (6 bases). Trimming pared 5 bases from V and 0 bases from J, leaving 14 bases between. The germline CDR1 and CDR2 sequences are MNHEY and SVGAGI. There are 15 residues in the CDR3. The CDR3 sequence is CASSQTDSHSYEQYF. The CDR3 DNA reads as TGTGCCAGCAGTCAAACGGACAGCCACTCCTACGAGCAGTACTTC.

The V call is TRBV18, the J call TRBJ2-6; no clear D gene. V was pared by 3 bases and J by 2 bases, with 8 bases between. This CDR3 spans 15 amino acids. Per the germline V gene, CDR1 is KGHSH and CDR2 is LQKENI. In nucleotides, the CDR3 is TGTGCCAGCTCACCTGGGTCGGCTGGGGCCAACGTCCTGACTTTC. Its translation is CASSPGSAGANVLTF.

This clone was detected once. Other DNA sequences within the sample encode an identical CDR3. CDR3 DNA sequence: TGTGCTAGTGGACCTAGCGGGGCGAACACCGGGGAGCTGTTTTTT. Protein product: CASGPSGANTGELFF. The J gene is TRBJ2-2, the V gene TRBV12-5; 9 bases are a match to TRBD2. The junction had 2 bases not matched to a gene; V was cut back by 6 bases and J by 0 bases. Germline V lookup: CDR1 LGHNT, CDR2 FRNRAP. This CDR3 comprises 15 residues.

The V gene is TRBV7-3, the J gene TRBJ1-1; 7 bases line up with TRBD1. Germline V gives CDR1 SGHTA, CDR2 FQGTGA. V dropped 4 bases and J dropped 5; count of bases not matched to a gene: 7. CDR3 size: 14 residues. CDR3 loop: CASSYQGVGTEAFF. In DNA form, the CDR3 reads TGTGCCAGCAGCTATCAGGGGGTGGGTACTGAAGCTTTCTTT.

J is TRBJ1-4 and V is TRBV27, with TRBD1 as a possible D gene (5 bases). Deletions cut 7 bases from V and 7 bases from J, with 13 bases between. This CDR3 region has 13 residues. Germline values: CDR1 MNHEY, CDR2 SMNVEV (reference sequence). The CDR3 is CASTAAGGEKLFF. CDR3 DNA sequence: TGTGCCAGCACGGCAGCGGGGGGTGAAAAACTGTTTTTT.

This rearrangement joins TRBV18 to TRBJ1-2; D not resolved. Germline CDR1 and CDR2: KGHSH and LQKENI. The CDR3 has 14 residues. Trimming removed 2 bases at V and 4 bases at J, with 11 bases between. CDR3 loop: CASSPGRNTYGYTF. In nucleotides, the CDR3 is TGTGCCAGCTCACCAGGGAGGAACACCTATGGCTACACCTTC. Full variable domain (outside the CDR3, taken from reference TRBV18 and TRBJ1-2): NAGVMQNPRHLVRRRGQEARLRCSPMKGHSHVYWYRQLPEEGLKFMVYLQKENIIDESGMPKERFSAEFPKEGPSILRIQQVVRGDSAAYFCASSPGRNTYGYTFGSGTRLTVV.